This T cell receptor beta chain was recovered during a study of T cell changes during pregnancy in multiple sclerosis. The protocol was immunoSEQ multiplex PCR, while the TCRdb copy is restricted to in-frame clones and leaves out a portion. The sample has fewer than 70,000 clones; under 95% are singletons. Trimming cost V 2 bases and J 3 bases; bases outside gene matches: 4. The CDR3 extends over 14 amino acids. Germline V gives CDR1 MNHNS, CDR2 SASEGT. This sequence was found in a female donor with multiple sclerosis, enrolled in a pregnancy study. The specimen was CD8+ T cells from peripheral blood mononuclear cells, collected in the third trimester of pregnancy. The chain joins TRBV6-1 to TRBJ2-7, with 7 bases identical to TRBD2. The CDR3 sequence is CASSEFGGSYEQYF. For the CDR3, the DNA is TGTGCCAGCAGTGAATTCGGGGGGAGCTACGAGCAGTACTTC.